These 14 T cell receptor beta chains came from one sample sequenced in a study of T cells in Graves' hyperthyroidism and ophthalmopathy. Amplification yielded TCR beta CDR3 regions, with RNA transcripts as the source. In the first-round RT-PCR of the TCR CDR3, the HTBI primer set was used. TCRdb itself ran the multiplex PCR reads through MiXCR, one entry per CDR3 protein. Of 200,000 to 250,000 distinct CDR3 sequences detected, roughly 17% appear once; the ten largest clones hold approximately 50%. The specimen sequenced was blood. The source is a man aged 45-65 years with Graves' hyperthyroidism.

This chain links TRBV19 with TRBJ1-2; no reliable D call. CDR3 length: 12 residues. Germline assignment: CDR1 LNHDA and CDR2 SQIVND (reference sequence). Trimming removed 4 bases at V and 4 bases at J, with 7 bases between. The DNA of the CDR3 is TGTGCCAGTAGTAACAGAGGCTATGGCTACACCTTC. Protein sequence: CASSNRGYGYTF. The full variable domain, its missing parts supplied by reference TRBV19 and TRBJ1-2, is DGGITQSPKYLFRKEGQNVTLSCEQNLNHDAMYWYRQDPGQGLRLIYYSQIVNDFQKGDIAEGYSVSREKKESFPLTVTSAQKNPTAFYLCASSNRGYGYTFGSGTRLTVV.

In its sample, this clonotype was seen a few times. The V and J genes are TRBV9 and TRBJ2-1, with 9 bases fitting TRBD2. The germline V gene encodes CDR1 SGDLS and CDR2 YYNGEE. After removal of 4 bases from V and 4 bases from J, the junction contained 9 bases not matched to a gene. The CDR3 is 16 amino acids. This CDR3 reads CASSLGLALRYNEQFF. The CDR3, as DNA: TGTGCCAGCAGCCTAGGACTAGCGTTGCGGTACAATGAGCAGTTCTTC.

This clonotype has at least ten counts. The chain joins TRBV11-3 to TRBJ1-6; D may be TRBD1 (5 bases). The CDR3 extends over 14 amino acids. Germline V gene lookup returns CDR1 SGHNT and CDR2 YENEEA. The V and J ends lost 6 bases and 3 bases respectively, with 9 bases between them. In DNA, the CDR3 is TGTGCCAGCAGTCGGGACGGCTATAATTCACCCCTCCACTTT. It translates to CASSRDGYNSPLHF.

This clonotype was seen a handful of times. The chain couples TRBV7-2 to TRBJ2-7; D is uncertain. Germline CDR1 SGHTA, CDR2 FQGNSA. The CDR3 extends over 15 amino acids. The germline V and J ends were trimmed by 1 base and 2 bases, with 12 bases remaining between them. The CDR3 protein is CASSLVAGRAYEQYF. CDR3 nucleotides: TGTGCCAGCAGCTTAGTGGCCGGCCGGGCCTACGAGCAGTACTTC.

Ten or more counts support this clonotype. The CDR3 reads CATSRGGAGGETQYF. CDR3 in DNA: TGTGCCACCAGCAGGGGTGGCGCGGGGGGAGAGACCCAGTACTTC. J is TRBJ2-5 and V is TRBV15, with 8 nucleotides matching TRBD2. This CDR3 has 15 amino acids. Germline values: CDR1 LNHNV, CDR2 YYDKDF (reference sequence). V shed 3 bases and J 4 bases; nucleotides not matched to a gene: 7.

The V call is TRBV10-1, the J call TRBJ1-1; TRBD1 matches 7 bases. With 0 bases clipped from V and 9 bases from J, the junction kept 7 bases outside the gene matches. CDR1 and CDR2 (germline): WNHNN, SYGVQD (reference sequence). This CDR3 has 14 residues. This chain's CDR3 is CASSESIRDSKAFF. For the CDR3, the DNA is TGCGCCAGCAGTGAGTCGATACGGGACAGTAAAGCTTTCTTT.

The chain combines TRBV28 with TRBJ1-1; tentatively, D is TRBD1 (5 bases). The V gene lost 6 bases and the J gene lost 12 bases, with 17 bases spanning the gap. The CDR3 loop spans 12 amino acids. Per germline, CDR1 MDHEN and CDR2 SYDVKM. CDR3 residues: CASSLGAVKTFF. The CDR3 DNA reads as TGTGCCAGCAGCCTTGGGGCAGTAAAAACTTTCTTT.

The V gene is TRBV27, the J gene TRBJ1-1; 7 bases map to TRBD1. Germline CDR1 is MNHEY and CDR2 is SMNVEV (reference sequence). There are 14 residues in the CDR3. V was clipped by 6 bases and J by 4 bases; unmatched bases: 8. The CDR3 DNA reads TGTGCCAGCAGGCAGGGGGGGAGTGTCACTGAAGCTTTCTTT. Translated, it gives CASRQGGSVTEAFF.

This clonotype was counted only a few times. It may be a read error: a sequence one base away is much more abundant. CDR3 DNA sequence: TGTGCCAGCTCATTGACTAGCTCTCTCCGCACAGATACGCAGTGTTTT. As protein: CASSLTSSLRTDTQCF. The chain has TRBV18 and TRBJ2-3; 7 positions match TRBD2. CDR3 length equals 16 residues. The germline gives CDR1 KGHSH, CDR2 LQKENI.

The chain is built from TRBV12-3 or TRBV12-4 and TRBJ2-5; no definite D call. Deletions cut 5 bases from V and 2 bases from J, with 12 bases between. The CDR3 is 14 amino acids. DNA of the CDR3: TGTGCCAGCAGTGCAGGCTACTCACAAGAGACCCAGTACTTC. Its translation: CASSAGYSQETQYF.

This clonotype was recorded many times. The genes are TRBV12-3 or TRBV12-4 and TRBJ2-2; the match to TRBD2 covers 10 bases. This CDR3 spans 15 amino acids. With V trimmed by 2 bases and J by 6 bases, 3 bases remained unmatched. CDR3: CASSLQAGGPGELFF. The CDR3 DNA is TGTGCCAGCAGTTTACAAGCGGGAGGGCCCGGGGAGCTGTTTTTT.

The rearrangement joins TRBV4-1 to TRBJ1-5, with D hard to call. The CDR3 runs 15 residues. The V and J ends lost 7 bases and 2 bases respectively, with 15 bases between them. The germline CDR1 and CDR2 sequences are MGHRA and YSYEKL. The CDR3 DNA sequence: TGCGCCAGCAAACCAGGAGTGCCTGGCAATCAGCCCCAGCATTTT. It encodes CASKPGVPGNQPQHF.

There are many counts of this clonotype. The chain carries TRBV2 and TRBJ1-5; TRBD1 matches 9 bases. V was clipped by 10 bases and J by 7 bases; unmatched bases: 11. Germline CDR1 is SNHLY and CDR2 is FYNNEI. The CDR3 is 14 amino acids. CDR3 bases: TGTGCCACCAGAGGGACAGGGTTTTACCAGCCCCAGCATTTT. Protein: CATRGTGFYQPQHF.

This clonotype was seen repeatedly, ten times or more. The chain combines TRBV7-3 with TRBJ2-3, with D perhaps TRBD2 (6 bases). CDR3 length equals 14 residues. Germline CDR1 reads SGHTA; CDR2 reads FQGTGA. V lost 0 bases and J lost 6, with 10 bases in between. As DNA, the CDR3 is TGTGCCAGCAGCTTAACCTCGGGAGCCGATACGCAGTATTTT. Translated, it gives CASSLTSGADTQYF.